This record covers a single T cell receptor (beta chain). Its specificity is unknown. V lost 5 bases, J lost 5 bases, and 18 bases lay in between. Germline CDR1 is SGHVS and CDR2 is FNYEAQ. The CDR3 contains 16 residues. The data stem from a study of blood T cells in healthy people across ages. Overall study results and limits: Long-lived and aged donors differed, with more naive CD4+ cells and higher diversity in the long-lived.

Primed by a sample-barcoded 5' primer and a J-beta primer mix, a second PCR proceeded for 7 to 11 cycles. A 12-random-nucleotide template-switch adaptor tagged each cDNA molecule. Using its own MiXCR run on the 5' RACE reads, TCRdb lists one record per CDR3 protein. Of under 800,000 distinct CDR3 sequences in the sample, over 20% were seen once. The sample consisted of blood. This sequence was found in a man in his sixties or seventies in good health. The V and J genes are TRBV7-6 and TRBJ2-2; D tentatively reads TRBD1 or TRBD2 (7 bases each). DNA of the CDR3: TGTGCCAGCAGCAACTCAGGGGGACTAATAACCGGGGAGCTGTTTTTT. Translated, it gives CASSNSGGLITGELFF.